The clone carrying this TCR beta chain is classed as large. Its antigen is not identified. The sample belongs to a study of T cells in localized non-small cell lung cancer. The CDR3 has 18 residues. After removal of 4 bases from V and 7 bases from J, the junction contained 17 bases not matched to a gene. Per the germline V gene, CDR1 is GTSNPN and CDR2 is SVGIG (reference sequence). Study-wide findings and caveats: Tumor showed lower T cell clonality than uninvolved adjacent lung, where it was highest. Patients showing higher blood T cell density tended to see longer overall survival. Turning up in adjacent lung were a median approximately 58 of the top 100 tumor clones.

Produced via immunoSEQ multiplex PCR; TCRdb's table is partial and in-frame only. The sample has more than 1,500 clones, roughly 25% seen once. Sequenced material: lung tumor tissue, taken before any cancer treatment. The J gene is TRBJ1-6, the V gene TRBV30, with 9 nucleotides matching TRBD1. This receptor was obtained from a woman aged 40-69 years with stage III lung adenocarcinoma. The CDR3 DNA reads TGTGCCTGGAACCCCCGCCGGGACCCGGGACAGGGAAATTCACCCCTCCACTTT. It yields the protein CAWNPRRDPGQGNSPLHF.